This TCR beta chain was recovered during a study of cytomegalovirus exposure and HLA in healthy donors. Study background: Assignment to the Caucasian-associated ancestry cluster applied to around 82% of the approximately 420 genotyped donors.

General study findings and limits: It was reportedly the case that the classifier diagnosed cytomegalovirus status with high specificity and sensitivity. Most of the TCR beta V segments (in an earlier analysis) were productive either about 87% or about 30% of the time. A later analysis by the authors found several of the most significant clusters apparently linked to common viral pathogens.

PCR used 60 Vbeta primers and 13 Jbeta primers. Libraries were prepared by immunoSEQ multiplex PCR; TCRdb keeps only in-frame clonotypes and omits some of them. Of over 150,000 clones detected, approximately 80% appear once; the ten largest clones hold less than 15%. In this sample, this clone turned up a few times. Its target is not known. This sequence originates from a woman aged 45-65 years in good health and CMV-seronegative. Sequenced material: PBMCs.

Here the CDR3 DNA reads TGTGCCAGCAGCCAAGATCCCAAGAGCTCTAGCGGGATACTATACAATGAGCAGTTCTTC. Translation: CASSQDPKSSSGILYNEQFF. The genes are TRBV4-2 and TRBJ2-1; 9 bases line up with TRBD2. The V and J ends lost 0 bases and 4 bases, in that order; junction bases with no gene match: 16. The germline gives CDR1 LGHNA, CDR2 YNFKEQ. The CDR3 has 20 residues.